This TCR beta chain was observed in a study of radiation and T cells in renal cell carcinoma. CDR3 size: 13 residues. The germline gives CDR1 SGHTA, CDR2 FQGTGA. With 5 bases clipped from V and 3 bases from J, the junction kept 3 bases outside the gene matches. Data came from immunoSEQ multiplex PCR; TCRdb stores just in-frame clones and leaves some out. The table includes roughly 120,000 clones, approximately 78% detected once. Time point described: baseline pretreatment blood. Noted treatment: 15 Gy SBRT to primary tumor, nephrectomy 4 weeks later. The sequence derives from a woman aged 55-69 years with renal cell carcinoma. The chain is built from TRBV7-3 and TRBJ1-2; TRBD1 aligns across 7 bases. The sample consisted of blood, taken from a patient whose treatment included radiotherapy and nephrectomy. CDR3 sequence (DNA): TGTGCCAGCAGCCCCACAGGGGACTATGGCTACACCTTC. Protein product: CASSPTGDYGYTF.